The clone carrying this T cell receptor beta chain appeared once. V shed 6 bases and J 5 bases; nucleotides not matched to a gene: 4. Germline-derived CDR1 and CDR2 are LNHNV and YYDKDF (reference sequence). The CDR3 length is 13 residues. This record belongs to a study of blood T cell repertoires in COVID-19. Study in general: Material from acute and convalescent COVID-19 was sourced from the United States, Italy and Spain. T cells, B-cell-depleted T cells, or PBMCs supplied cDNA or gDNA.

Original processing methods: By means of reference gene primer amplification, nucleated cell counts were estimated. Profiled with immunoSEQ multiplex PCR; TCRdb holds only in-frame clones, not every one. V and J calls and clone size are those listed in that table; D and trimming were worked out from the DNA. Seen here are 200,000 to 250,000 clones, 84% observed once, and the top ten hold 2% to 2.5%. The receptor was isolated from a woman aged 55-69 years with acute or convalescent COVID-19. The sample was peripheral blood. The rearrangement links TRBV15 to TRBJ1-2; 9 nucleotides line up with TRBD1. CDR3 amino acids: CATSTGTGYGYTF. The CDR3 coding sequence is TGTGCCACCAGTACCGGGACAGGGTATGGCTACACCTTC.